This TCR beta chain derives from a study of OX40 agonist ivuxolimab in advanced cancers. CDR3 length: 14 amino acids. Germline lookup yields CDR1 SNHLY and CDR2 FYNNEI. The J segment lost 8 bases and the V segment lost 4 bases, leaving 10 bases of the junction unmatched. This table comes from immunoSEQ multiplex PCR, and its TCRdb copy is limited to in-frame clones, with some not included. The sample holds around 64,000 clones; about 94% are singletons and the top ten take under 10%. This sequence originates from an adult with an advanced solid tumor such as melanoma, head and neck, liver or kidney cancer. The rearrangement uses TRBV2 and TRBJ1-2; 7 bases align to TRBD1. Sequencing was performed on CD4+ or CD8+ T cells sorted from blood, taken in a trial of the OX40 agonist ivuxolimab. The CDR3 nucleotides read TGTGCCAGCAGTGGCCCCGGACAGGTCAGGGGCTACACCTTC. Protein: CASSGPGQVRGYTF.